The 13 T cell receptor beta chains listed next were all sequenced from one sample in a study of TIL therapy for anti-PD-1-resistant metastatic lung cancer. Time point: pre-treatment sample, taken before nivolumab and TIL therapy. The libraries were made with immunoSEQ v3. Assay: immunoSEQ multiplex PCR; the TCRdb copy retains only in-frame clones and omits some. The sample consists of tens of thousands of clones, about 73% of them appearing once. Sequences were derived from blood, sampled at baseline. The source of these receptors is a person between 30 and 80 years old with non-small cell lung cancer.

The V gene is TRBV2, the J gene TRBJ1-1; D is unresolved. Germline values: CDR1 SNHLY, CDR2 FYNNEI. The CDR3 contains 13 residues. Between the trimmed V and J ends, which lost 7 bases and 0 bases, there was a span of 9 bases. CDR3 DNA sequence: TGTGCCAGCACCGGGAATTTGAACACTGAAGCTTTCTTT. It specifies CASTGNLNTEAFF.

The chain uses TRBV18 and TRBJ1-1; 9 bases fit TRBD1. V gave up 3 bases and J gave up 1 base; unmatched junction bases: 0. The CDR3 length is 14 residues. The germline V gene encodes CDR1 KGHSH and CDR2 LQKENI. CDR3 loop: CASSPGQGNTEAFF. The DNA of the CDR3 is TGTGCCAGCTCACCGGGACAGGGGAACACTGAAGCTTTCTTT.

The V gene is TRBV7-2, the J gene TRBJ1-2, with D possibly TRBD1 on 5 matching bases. The CDR3 consists of 14 residues. CDR1 and CDR2 from the germline V gene are SGHTA and FQGNSA. Trimming took off 1 base at V and 6 bases at J, with 12 bases between the two ends. The chain's CDR3 is CASSLGGRENGYTF. As DNA, the CDR3 is TGTGCCAGCAGCTTAGGAGGCAGGGAGAATGGCTACACCTTC.

With regard to this clone: Because the CDR3's place on the DNA is in doubt, the DNA is left out and the CDR3 is given as listed by TCRdb. The rearrangement joins TRBV12-2 to TRBJ2-7; the table's TRBD2 call for D was not verified on the DNA. TRBV12-2 is annotated as a pseudogene. A total of 16 residues make up the CDR3, ends included. The CDR3 reads CASRFVAGGSRSEQYF.

This chain's CDR3 is CASSGQYTDTQYF. CDR3 in DNA: TGTGCCAGCAGCGGGCAGTACACAGATACGCAGTATTTT. J is TRBJ2-3 and V is TRBV7-2; D not resolved. CDR1 SGHTA and CDR2 FQGNSA come from the germline V gene. CDR3 length equals 13 residues. Trimming pared 5 bases from V and 2 bases from J, leaving 8 bases between.

This chain uses TRBV9 with TRBJ2-1; TRBD2 might be the D (6 bases). This CDR3 spans 15 amino acids. The V gene lost 0 bases and the J gene lost 6 bases, with 13 bases spanning the gap. The germline gives CDR1 SGDLS, CDR2 YYNGEE. The CDR3 nucleotides are TGTGCCAGCAGCGTAGTGAGACTAGTAATCAATGAGCAGTTCTTC. Protein sequence: CASSVVRLVINEQFF.

The J gene is TRBJ2-2, the V gene TRBV11-2; possibly TRBD1 for D (6 bases). This CDR3 region has 17 residues. The V and J ends lost 5 bases and 2 bases respectively, with 18 bases between them. Per germline, CDR1 SGHAT and CDR2 FQNNGV. The CDR3 region has the DNA TGTGCCAGCAGCCCCCCCCCGGGACACGCTAACACCGGGGAGCTGTTTTTT. This encodes CASSPPPGHANTGELFF.

The CDR3 DNA follows: TGCGCCAGCAGTCAAACTTCAAAATCCCTTAAACAGGGAAAGTCCTATAATTCACCCCTCCACTTT. Residues: CASSQTSKSLKQGKSYNSPLHF. This chain uses TRBV10-1 with TRBJ1-6, with D possibly TRBD1 on 6 matching bases. Trimming shortened V by 5 bases and J by 1 base, and 30 bases separated the two germline ends. The CDR3 is 22 amino acids. Germline values: CDR1 WNHNN, CDR2 SYGVQD (reference sequence).

The genes are TRBV5-1 and TRBJ2-5, with D possibly TRBD2 on 7 matching bases. V gave up 0 bases and J gave up 4 bases, with 13 bases separating them. Germline loops: CDR1 SGHRS, CDR2 YFSETQ. This CDR3 spans 15 amino acids. The DNA for the CDR3 is TGCGCCAGCAGCTTGGTTCAGGGGAGGGGAGAGACCCAGTACTTC. Residues: CASSLVQGRGETQYF.

This chain links TRBV7-9 with TRBJ2-1, with D perhaps matching TRBD2 (5 bases). Trimming removed 5 bases at V and 2 bases at J, with 13 bases between. This CDR3 is built from 15 residues. Germline assignment: CDR1 SEHNR and CDR2 FQNEAQ (reference sequence). This CDR3 is CASSTPLVAYNEQFF. The DNA for the CDR3 is TGTGCCAGCAGCACTCCACTAGTGGCCTACAATGAGCAGTTCTTC.

The CDR3 loop is CASSGDGRYTGELFF. Here the CDR3 DNA reads TGCGCCAGCAGCGGGGACGGAAGATACACCGGGGAGCTGTTTTTT. The J gene is TRBJ2-2, the V gene TRBV5-1; D possibly matches TRBD1 or TRBD2 (5 bases each). Germline V gives CDR1 SGHRS, CDR2 YFSETQ. This CDR3 contains 15 residues. Trimming shortened V by 4 bases and J by 3 bases, and 13 bases separated the two germline ends.

The genes are TRBV30 and TRBJ2-1; 8 nucleotides line up with TRBD1. The CDR3 length is 14 residues. Germline CDR1 is GTSNPN and CDR2 is SVGIG (reference sequence). J lost 5 bases, V lost 7 bases, and 10 bases had no gene match. CDR3 coding DNA: TGTGCCTTCGCGGACAGGGCGAGGGACAATGAGCAGTTCTTC. Its protein is CAFADRARDNEQFF.

The chain couples TRBV7-2 to TRBJ2-7, with 8 nucleotides matching TRBD1. J was trimmed by 5 bases and V by 5 bases; bases with no gene match: 8. The CDR3 runs 14 residues. Germline assignment: CDR1 SGHTA and CDR2 FQGNSA. The CDR3 coding sequence is TGTGCCAGCAGCACCGGACAGGGAGTTGACGAGCAGTACTTC. It specifies CASSTGQGVDEQYF. The complete variable domain, with remaining parts taken from reference TRBV7-2 and TRBJ2-7, reads GAGVSQSPSNKVTEKGKDVELRCDPISGHTALYWYRQSLGQGLEFLIYFQGNSAPDKSGLPSDRFSAERTGGSVSTLTIQRTQQEDSAVYLCASSTGQGVDEQYFGPGTRLTVT.